The 32 T cell receptor beta chains below come from one sample, sequenced in a study of cytomegalovirus exposure and HLA in healthy donors listed by TCRdb under 2017. Library creation used the immunoSEQ multiplex PCR assay. TCRdb took over this immuneACCESS table, retaining in-frame rearrangements with V and J assigned. Such tables are incomplete; in checked studies, under half of the missing clones stem from an unresolved V gene, and the remainder is unexplained. The sample table holds around 260,000 clones, of which about 92% were seen once. Just over 3% of the sample comes from the top ten. The sample consisted of PBMCs. These receptor sequences come from a woman in her 30s in good health and CMV-seronegative.

This chain connects TRBV4-1 to TRBJ1-1; D is ambiguous. The germline CDR1 and CDR2 sequences are MGHRA and YSYEKL. The V and J ends lost 1 base and 0 bases respectively, with 9 bases between them. The CDR3 extends over 15 amino acids. For the CDR3, the DNA is TGCGCCAGCAGCCAAGGAACGGGCGTGAACACTGAAGCTTTCTTT. It yields the protein CASSQGTGVNTEAFF.

The V gene is TRBV11-2, the J gene TRBJ2-1; 10 bases map to TRBD2. The V gene end was trimmed by 1 base and the J gene end by 9 bases; junction bases not matched to a gene: 6. The CDR3 has 15 amino acids. Per germline, CDR1 SGHAT and CDR2 FQNNGV. The DNA of the CDR3 is TGTGCCAGCAGCTTAGTGCTAGCGGGAGAGGCTGAGCAGTTCTTC. Protein sequence: CASSLVLAGEAEQFF.

The V gene is TRBV6-5, the J gene TRBJ2-7, with D uncertain. Per germline, CDR1 MNHEY and CDR2 SVGAGI. Trimming took off 5 bases at V and 2 bases at J, with 16 bases between the two ends. The CDR3 consists of 15 residues. The CDR3 is CASSQYTGPTYEQYF. Written as DNA, the CDR3 is TGTGCCAGCAGTCAATACACTGGTCCTACCTACGAGCAGTACTTC.

The chain is built from TRBV27 and TRBJ2-1; D possibly corresponds to TRBD1 (6 bases). This CDR3 is 14 amino acids long. From germline, CDR1 is MNHEY and CDR2 SMNVEV (reference sequence). Trimming removed 3 bases at V and 10 bases at J, with 16 bases between. CDR3 sequence (DNA): TGTGCCAGCAGTTTCTCGACGGCCGGGACAGAGCAGTTCTTC. Protein sequence: CASSFSTAGTEQFF.

The table lists this clone with a count of one. The V call is TRBV29-1, the J call TRBJ2-1; TRBD2 agrees at 8 bases. Germline CDR1 and CDR2: SQVTM and ANQGSEA. This CDR3 region has 16 residues. Losses at the gene ends were 3 bases for V and 7 bases for J; bases not matched to a gene: 14. The CDR3 DNA sequence: TGCAGCGTTGAGGGGGTAAACGGGAGGGCCCTTAATGAGCAGTTCTTC. This translates into CSVEGVNGRALNEQFF.

V gene TRBV25-1 combines with J gene TRBJ2-7; 9 bases fit TRBD2. CDR1 and CDR2 from the germline V gene are MGHDK and SYGVNS. The CDR3 loop spans 15 amino acids. Trimming removed 6 bases from V and 2 bases from J; junction bases left unmatched: 8. CDR3 coding DNA: TGTGCCAGCAGCTCACTAGCGGGCGGTCCCTACGAGCAGTACTTC. It is translated as CASSSLAGGPYEQYF.

This clone was detected once. This rearrangement joins TRBV29-1 to TRBJ2-1; 13 bases fit TRBD2. The V gene end was trimmed by 3 bases and the J gene end by 13 bases; junction bases not matched to a gene: 15. Germline V lookup: CDR1 SQVTM, CDR2 ANQGSEA. The CDR3 loop spans 16 amino acids. The CDR3 DNA follows: TGCAGCGTTGAGGTCCCCTCCCCCGGGACTAGCGGGATTCAGTTCTTC. Residues: CSVEVPSPGTSGIQFF.

The gene calls are TRBV5-1 and TRBJ2-7; D uncertain. In germline, CDR1 is SGHRS, CDR2 YFSETQ. Trimming cost V 0 bases and J 1 base, with 11 bases left between them. This CDR3 is built from 15 residues. The CDR3 region is CASSLALGSSYEQYF. The CDR3 bases are TGCGCCAGCAGCTTGGCCCTAGGGTCGTCCTACGAGCAGTACTTC.

The rearrangement links TRBV6-1 to TRBJ1-5; the match to TRBD1 covers 8 bases. Looked up from germline, CDR1 is MNHNS and CDR2 is SASEGT. The junction had 7 bases not matched to a gene; V was cut back by 6 bases and J by 6 bases. This CDR3 is 14 amino acids long. The CDR3 nucleotides are TGTGCCAGCAGACTGGCAGGGGGCGGTCAGCCCCAGCATTTT. This gives the protein CASRLAGGGQPQHF.

V gene TRBV29-1 combines with J gene TRBJ2-7; D unclear. From germline, CDR1 is SQVTM and CDR2 ANQGSEA. The V end lost 5 bases, the J end lost 6 bases, and 14 bases lay between the germline ends. The CDR3 spans 12 residues. The CDR3 DNA follows: TGCAGCGTTTTTACGGTTGGCGCCGAGCAGTACTTC. It is translated as CSVFTVGAEQYF.

The chain is built from TRBV6-1 and TRBJ2-1, with 10 bases aligning to TRBD2. The V gene's germline CDR1 is MNHNS and CDR2 SASEGT. The CDR3 length is 15 residues. The V gene end was trimmed by 4 bases and the J gene end by 7 bases; junction bases not matched to a gene: 7. CDR3 protein: CASSGASGSWNEQFF. CDR3 bases: TGTGCCAGCAGTGGGGCTAGCGGGAGTTGGAATGAGCAGTTCTTC.

This clone was observed a single time. This sequence joins TRBV7-9 and TRBJ2-7; no firm D call. CDR3 length: 15 residues. V was clipped by 0 bases and J by 2 bases, with 11 bases between them. CDR1 SEHNR and CDR2 FQNEAQ come from the germline V gene (reference sequence). The CDR3 nucleotides are TGTGCCAGCAGCTTAGCTCGCGACCCCCCCTACGAGCAGTACTTC. Translation: CASSLARDPPYEQYF.

The chain couples TRBV18 to TRBJ2-7; no definite D call. Trimming took off 2 bases at V and 4 bases at J, with 6 bases between the two ends. The germline V gene has CDR1 KGHSH and CDR2 LQKENI. The CDR3 loop spans 12 amino acids. CDR3 sequence: CASSPTTYEQYF. The CDR3 coding sequence is TGTGCCAGCTCACCAACTACTTACGAGCAGTACTTC.

The chain has TRBV12-5 and TRBJ2-3; D is perhaps TRBD2 (6 bases). Germline CDR1 and CDR2: LGHNT and FRNRAP. The CDR3 loop spans 14 amino acids. With 4 bases removed from V and 3 bases from J, the gap between germline ends came to 11 bases. The CDR3 protein is CASGSGRETDTQYF. The CDR3 DNA follows: TGTGCTAGTGGTTCCGGACGGGAGACAGATACGCAGTATTTT. The full variable domain, rest sourced from reference TRBV12-5 and TRBJ2-3, is DARVTQTPRHKVTEMGQEVTMRCQPILGHNTVFWYRQTMMQGLELLAYFRNRAPLDDSGMPKDRFSAEMPDATLATLKIQPSEPRDSAVYFCASGSGRETDTQYFGPGTRLTVL.

The V call is TRBV10-3, the J call TRBJ2-3; D might be TRBD2 (6 bases). The CDR3 is 14 residues long. Germline V CDR1 and CDR2: ENHRY, SYGVKD. The germline V and J ends were trimmed by 3 bases and 4 bases, with 11 bases remaining between them. The CDR3 protein is CAISERLASDTQYF. In DNA, the CDR3 is TGTGCCATCAGTGAACGGCTAGCGTCAGATACGCAGTATTTT.

V gene TRBV10-3 combines with J gene TRBJ1-5; D unresolved. CDR1 and CDR2 (germline): ENHRY, SYGVKD. The ends were cut back, 3 bases at V and 4 bases at J, with 10 bases in the middle. The CDR3 sequence is 14 residues long. CDR3 sequence: CAISEKAANQPQHF. CDR3 in DNA: TGTGCCATCAGTGAAAAGGCGGCGAATCAGCCCCAGCATTTT.

V is TRBV5-1 and J is TRBJ2-7, with D possibly TRBD1 on 6 matching bases. There are 14 residues in the CDR3. V shed 0 bases and J shed 2 bases, with 9 bases lying between them. The germline V gene has CDR1 SGHRS and CDR2 YFSETQ. In DNA form, the CDR3 reads TGCGCCAGCAGCTTGGGGACAGCAACCTACGAGCAGTACTTC. Encoded protein: CASSLGTATYEQYF.

The CDR3 bases are TGTGCCAGCAGTGGGACGAGTAGCACAGATACGCAGTATTTT. This codes for CASSGTSSTDTQYF. The chain joins TRBV7-6 to TRBJ2-3; D possibly uses TRBD1 or TRBD2 (5 bases each). Trimming cost V 6 bases and J 0 bases, with 10 bases left between them. The CDR3 loop spans 14 amino acids. The germline V gene has CDR1 SGHVS and CDR2 FNYEAQ.

The rearrangement joins TRBV6-5 to TRBJ1-3; 9 nucleotides line up with TRBD1. Losses at the gene ends were 7 bases for V and 2 bases for J; bases not matched to a gene: 6. There are 15 residues in the CDR3. The germline gives CDR1 MNHEY, CDR2 SVGAGI. This chain's CDR3 is CASKNRDRAGNTIYF. In nucleotides, the CDR3 is TGTGCCAGCAAGAACCGGGACAGGGCTGGAAACACCATATATTTT.

The chain recombines TRBV15 with TRBJ1-4; 8 bases are shared with TRBD1. V was pared by 3 bases and J by 8 bases, with 8 bases of the junction left unmatched. The V gene's germline CDR1 is LNHNV and CDR2 YYDKDF (reference sequence). This CDR3 region has 15 residues. CDR3 coding DNA: TGTGCCACCAGCAGGGAACAGGGGGTGTGGGAAAAACTGTTTTTT. The encoded protein is CATSREQGVWEKLFF.

This sequence joins TRBV2 and TRBJ1-4, with D uncertain. Germline assignment: CDR1 SNHLY and CDR2 FYNNEI. Trimming shortened V by 7 bases and J by 7 bases, and 7 bases separated the two germline ends. The CDR3 runs to 11 residues. CDR3 loop: CASTPSEKLFF. In nucleotides, the CDR3 is TGTGCCAGCACGCCGTCTGAAAAACTGTTTTTT.

The chain has TRBV30 and TRBJ1-2; 9 nucleotides align to TRBD1. Unmatched junction bases numbered 3, after V lost 1 base and J lost 3 bases. CDR3 size: 14 residues. CDR1 and CDR2 (germline): GTSNPN, SVGIG (reference sequence). CDR3 amino acids: CAWSGDRVYYGYTF. The CDR3 DNA follows: TGTGCCTGGAGTGGGGACAGGGTTTACTATGGCTACACCTTC.

The genes are TRBV4-2 and TRBJ2-6, with D tentatively TRBD1 or TRBD2 (5 bases each). Germline CDR1 LGHNA, CDR2 YNFKEQ. The CDR3 runs to 17 residues. V lost 4 bases and J 0 bases, leaving 13 bases between the germline ends. The CDR3 is CASSPRGFGSGANVLTF. The CDR3 coding sequence is TGTGCCAGCAGCCCGAGGGGTTTTGGCTCTGGGGCCAACGTCCTGACTTTC.

This rearrangement joins TRBV28 to TRBJ2-7; 9 bases agree with TRBD2. This CDR3 has 17 amino acids. With 2 bases clipped from V and 0 bases from J, the junction kept 8 bases outside the gene matches. CDR1 is MDHEN, CDR2 SYDVKM, per germline. The CDR3 loop reads CASSLLSLAGSSYEQYF. The CDR3 nucleotides read TGTGCCAGCAGTTTACTTTCCCTAGCGGGAAGCTCCTACGAGCAGTACTTC.

The chain has TRBV27 and TRBJ2-1; 9 bases agree with TRBD2. Germline V gives CDR1 MNHEY, CDR2 SMNVEV (reference sequence). V was pared by 2 bases and J by 2 bases, with 4 bases of the junction left unmatched. This CDR3 spans 16 amino acids. The CDR3 loop is CASSLGLAGTYNEQFF. In nucleotides, the CDR3 is TGTGCCAGCAGTTTAGGTCTAGCGGGAACCTACAATGAGCAGTTCTTC.

This rearrangement joins TRBV15 to TRBJ2-5; D is unresolved. Looked up from germline, CDR1 is LNHNV and CDR2 is YYDKDF (reference sequence). The V end lost 1 base, the J end lost 2 bases, and 8 bases lay between the germline ends. This CDR3 region has 14 residues. The CDR3 coding sequence is TGTGCCACCAGCAGAGTGGCCCGACAAGAGACCCAGTACTTC. This translates into CATSRVARQETQYF.

This clone was counted a few times. This sequence joins TRBV25-1 and TRBJ2-7; 7 nucleotides agree with TRBD2. The CDR3 length is 11 residues. Germline assignment: CDR1 MGHDK and CDR2 SYGVNS. The V gene end was trimmed by 7 bases and the J gene end by 6 bases; junction bases not matched to a gene: 3. The CDR3 protein is CASKVAGEQYF. The CDR3 nucleotides read TGTGCCAGCAAGGTAGCGGGCGAGCAGTACTTC.

The chain is built from TRBV27 and TRBJ2-1; 12 bases line up with TRBD2. Germline CDR1 MNHEY, CDR2 SMNVEV (reference sequence). There are 13 residues in the CDR3. J was trimmed by 8 bases and V by 9 bases; bases with no gene match: 5. CDR3 in DNA: TGTGCCAGTATGACTAGCGGGAGCTATGAGCAGTTCTTC. Residues: CASMTSGSYEQFF.

J is TRBJ2-6 and V is TRBV13; D ambiguous. V lost 2 bases to trimming and J lost 2 bases, with 1 base between them. Germline V gene lookup returns CDR1 PRHDT and CDR2 FYEKMQ (reference sequence). The length of the CDR3 is 13 residues. CDR3 protein: CASSLPGANVLTF. The CDR3 bases are TGTGCCAGCAGCTTACCTGGGGCCAACGTCCTGACTTTC.

The chain employs TRBV11-3 and TRBJ1-1; D might be TRBD1 (6 bases). Trimming left V 2 bases short and J 3 bases short, with 13 bases between. CDR1 and CDR2 from the germline V gene are SGHNT and YENEEA. This CDR3 region has 15 residues. For the CDR3, the DNA is TGTGCCAGCAGCTTATCCAGGGGCTCGTACACTGAAGCTTTCTTT. This translates into CASSLSRGSYTEAFF.

Comments on this clone: The sample contains more than one DNA sequence encoding this CDR3. The chain carries TRBV7-9 and TRBJ1-1, with TRBD1 identical over 9 bases. Germline V gene data show CDR1 as SEHNR and CDR2 as FQNEAQ (reference sequence). After removal of 1 base from V and 1 base from J, the junction contained 1 base not matched to a gene. The CDR3 sequence is 15 residues long. In nucleotides, the CDR3 is TGTGCCAGCAGCTTAGGGGGACAGGGGAACACTGAAGCTTTCTTT. It encodes CASSLGGQGNTEAFF. Combining the CDR3 with reference TRBV7-9 and TRBJ1-1 gives the whole variable domain DTGVSQNPRHKITKRGQNVTFRCDPISEHNRLYWYRQTLGQGPEFLTYFQNEAQLEKSRLLSDRFSAERPKGSFSTLEIQRTEQGDSAMYLCASSLGGQGNTEAFFGQGTRLTVV.

This chain links TRBV5-6 with TRBJ2-1; 8 nucleotides match TRBD2. Germline assignment: CDR1 SGHDT and CDR2 YYEEEE. CDR3 length equals 16 residues. Germline trimming cut 0 bases from V and 3 bases from J; bases unmatched to any gene: 5. The CDR3 sequence: CASSLGRLAGYNEQFF. In DNA form, the CDR3 reads TGTGCCAGCAGCTTGGGTCGTCTAGCGGGCTACAATGAGCAGTTCTTC.